Reported below is one T cell receptor beta chain. The antigen is not known. This entry is derived from a study of T cell responses to AZD1222 COVID-19 vaccine. Whole-study findings and limits: Baseline seropositivity occurred in only a handful of AZD1222 recipients. Repertoire sampling was restricted to post-peak T cell response timepoints. Nearly half of unique spike-specific TCRs reportedly avoided B.1.351 and B.1.1.7 mutated regions.

Repertoires were generated with immunoSEQ multiplex PCR, while TCRdb's copy carries only in-frame clones and drops some. The table has under 140,000 clones, approximately 94% seen once; the top ten hold 2.5% to 3%. CDR1 and CDR2 (germline): MNHEY, SMNVEV (reference sequence). V gave up 6 bases and J gave up 0 bases, with 15 bases separating them. There are 15 residues in the CDR3. Sequenced here: peripheral blood, sampled 28 days after the second AZD1222 dose. This clonotype originated in an adult who received the AZD1222 COVID-19 vaccine. This chain joins TRBV27 and TRBJ2-7, with D perhaps TRBD2 (5 bases). The CDR3 bases are TGTGCCAGCAGGTCGATCGAGGGAAGCTCCTACGAGCAGTACTTC. The encoded protein is CASRSIEGSSYEQYF.